This TCR beta chain was documented in a study of blood T cell repertoires in COVID-19. Recruitment covered about 25 US areas and drew participants whose ages spanned roughly 18 to 89 years. CDR3 length: 17 amino acids. The assay was immunoSEQ multiplex PCR, and TCRdb's table has in-frame clones only and misses some. The table lists fewer than 350,000 clones, 90% of them singletons. The sequencing sample was made of PBMCs or T cells enriched from blood (not recorded which). The sequence came from a woman aged 18-29 years with acute COVID-19. The chain uses TRBV21-1 and TRBJ1-5; the table calls TRBD1, which could not be checked here. TRBV21-1 is flagged as a pseudogene. CDR3 sequence (DNA): TGTGCCAGCAGCAAAGTCCCCCGGACACCCAGCAATCAGCCCCAGCATTTT. Its translation: CASSKVPRTPSNQPQHF.